The text below deals with one T cell receptor beta chain. No antigen is known for it. The ends lost 4 bases at V and 8 bases at J; junction bases unmatched: 16. Germline CDR1 is SGHAT and CDR2 is FQNNGV. The CDR3 runs to 16 residues. Researchers ran the PCR with 60 Vbeta and 13 Jbeta primers. Some clones are missing from TCRdb's copy, which holds only in-frame ones; the method was immunoSEQ multiplex PCR. The data show 150,000 to 200,000 clones, roughly four fifths seen once. The data stem from a study of cytomegalovirus exposure and HLA in healthy donors. Whole-study context: About 80 million unique TCRs, all from HLA-typed donors, were included in an early release of the data. Broader study findings: In vitro checks showed that a few CMV-associated chains really do target CMV antigens. Among immune exposure information, only CMV serostatus was available.

V usage is TRBV11-2 and J usage is TRBJ1-2; the match to TRBD1 covers 7 bases. Specimen: PBMCs. The TCR originated in a woman younger than 35 in good health and CMV-seronegative. The CDR3 DNA sequence: TGTGCCAGCAGCTCTATCAGAGACAGGGCGAAGCGGGGCTACACCTTC. Translating gives CASSSIRDRAKRGYTF.